These T cell receptor beta chains were read from a single sample in a study of blood T cell repertoires in COVID-19. Clones were sequenced by immunoSEQ multiplex PCR, and TCRdb holds only the in-frame ones, with some missing. The sample consists of over 250,000 clones, about nine tenths of them appearing once. The sequenced sample was PBMCs or T cells enriched from blood (not recorded which). The receptors come from a woman in her late teens or twenties who had recovered from COVID-19. Both conserved end residues are part of each CDR3. The D gene is left open where the match is weak. Clone size is shown for a subset of rows, as once, few, many or a class of expanded clone.

j_call v_call clone_size d_call cdr3_nt cdr3_aa
TRBJ1-1 TRBV30 . . TGTGCCTGGAGAGGGCTCGGGGGGAACACTGAAGCTTTCTTT CAWRGLGGNTEAFF
TRBJ1-1 TRBV4-3 . . TGCGCCAGCAGCCAAGAGAACAGGTATTCCGGGTCTGAAGCTTTCTTT CASSQENRYSGSEAFF
TRBJ2-1 TRBV2 . . TGTGCCAGCAGGGCAAGTGAGCAGTTCTTC CASRASEQFF
TRBJ2-6 TRBV6-4 . TRBD1 TGTGCCAGCAGCCCTCAGGGGGCTGGGGCCAACGTCCTGACTTTC CASSPQGAGANVLTF
TRBJ2-7 TRBV19 . . TGTGCCAGTAGTAAGGTGGCAGGCCCCAACGAGCAGTACTTC CASSKVAGPNEQYF
TRBJ1-3 TRBV19 . TRBD1 TGTGCCAGTAGTATCGCGGGACAGGTCAGAAACACCATATATTTT CASSIAGQVRNTIYF
TRBJ1-1 TRBV10-3 . TRBD1 TGTGCCATCAGGACAGGGGATCACACTGAAGCTTTCTTT CAIRTGDHTEAFF
TRBJ2-1 TRBV19 once . TGTGCCAGTAGCTCGGCCAGGGCGCTCGTCAATGAGCAGTTCTTC CASSSARALVNEQFF
TRBJ2-7 TRBV6-1 . . TGTGCCAGCAGTGAGCTGTGGACAGAGGCCTACGAGCAGTACTTC CASSELWTEAYEQYF
TRBJ2-7 TRBV3-1/TRBV3-2 . TRBD2 TGTGCCAGCAGCCAAGGTCTAGCGGGCTACGAGCAGTACTTC CASSQGLAGYEQYF
TRBJ2-6 TRBV5-4 . . TGTGCCAGCAGCATTCGGGATGGGGCCAACGTCCTGACTTTC CASSIRDGANVLTF
TRBJ2-1 TRBV3-1/TRBV3-2 . TRBD2 TGTGCCAGCAGCCGACTAGCGGCATCTTACAATGAGCAGTTCTTC CASSRLAASYNEQFF
TRBJ1-1 TRBV5-1 . TRBD1 TGCGCCAGCAAAATGTCAGGGGGAACTGAAGCTTTCTTT CASKMSGGTEAFF
TRBJ2-3 TRBV5-1 . TRBD1 TGCGCCAGCAGCTTGAGTGGGACAGGGGGCACAGATACGCAGTATTTT CASSLSGTGGTDTQYF
TRBJ1-2 TRBV19 . . TGTGCCAGGACAGGCCCTAGATTCACCTTC CARTGPRFTF
TRBJ2-7 TRBV30 . TRBD2 TGTGCCTGGAGTTTCCGAGCGGGGGAGCAGTACTTC CAWSFRAGEQYF
TRBJ2-2 TRBV4-1 . TRBD1 TGCGCCAGCAGCCAAGTCCCCGGGACAGGGGGTACCGGGGAGCTGTTTTTT CASSQVPGTGGTGELFF
TRBJ2-7 TRBV5-1 . . TGCGCCAGCAGCCAGTCCCCGACTGTCTCCTACGAGCAGTACTTC CASSQSPTVSYEQYF
TRBJ2-5 TRBV24-1 . TRBD1 TGTGCCACCAGTGATGCCGGGACAGATATCGAGACCCAGTACTTC CATSDAGTDIETQYF
TRBJ2-1 TRBV6-4 . TRBD2 TGTGCCAGCAGTGACGGTAGCGGGGGCACGGCGTACAATGAGCAGTTCTTC CASSDGSGGTAYNEQFF
TRBJ2-2 TRBV6-5 once TRBD2 TGTGCCACCTCATGGACTAGCGGGAACACCGGGGAGCTGTTTTTT CATSWTSGNTGELFF
TRBJ2-6 TRBV18 . . TGTGCCAGCTCACCAAGCGCGGGACGACTCTCTGGGGCCAACGTCCTGACTTTC CASSPSAGRLSGANVLTF
TRBJ1-4 TRBV5-1 . . TGCGCCAGCAGCCTCCCGGGGGGGACCGCAACTAATGAAAAACTGTTTTTT CASSLPGGTATNEKLFF
TRBJ2-3 TRBV25-1 . . TGTGCCAGCAGCAGCAGGACTAACCCAGATACGCAGTATTTT CASSSRTNPDTQYF
TRBJ1-3 TRBV28 . . TGTGCCAGCAGTCCTCTTGGCAGCATAGGGGGTAGAAACACCATATATTTT CASSPLGSIGGRNTIYF
TRBJ2-7 TRBV19 . . TGTGCCAGTAGTGCCTCCCACAGGGATAAGCAGTACTTC CASSASHRDKQYF
TRBJ2-2 TRBV5-4 once . TGTGCCAGCAACCTAGACCCCCGCGGGGAGCTGTTTTTT CASNLDPRGELFF
TRBJ2-2 TRBV19 . TRBD1 TGTGCCAGTAGTACGGGACAGGCCGGGGAGCTGTTTTTT CASSTGQAGELFF
TRBJ2-3 TRBV19 . . TGTGCCACCAAGGGGGGGGGACGTAGCACAGATACGCAGTATTTT CATKGGGRSTDTQYF
TRBJ1-3 TRBV12-3/TRBV12-4 once . TGTGCCAGCAGTTTTCTAGGGACATTTGAATTT CASSFLGTFEF
TRBJ1-2 TRBV7-9 . . TGTGCCAGCAGACCTGGGCGGGGGGACTATGGCTACACCTTC CASRPGRGDYGYTF
TRBJ2-1 TRBV10-3 . . TGTGCCATCAGTGAGTCGGGCAGGGCAGCCTACAATGAGCAGTTCTTC CAISESGRAAYNEQFF
TRBJ1-1 TRBV29-1 once . TGCAGCGTTGGGTTCCAGCTAGGCACTGAAGCTTTCTTT CSVGFQLGTEAFF
TRBJ2-7 TRBV29-1 . TRBD1 TGCAGCGTTGTCTTGGGACAGGGGCTCAACGAGCAGTACTTC CSVVLGQGLNEQYF
TRBJ1-2 TRBV19 few . TGTGCCAGTAGTATAGATCACAGGGGCTACACCTTC CASSIDHRGYTF
TRBJ1-1 TRBV29-1 . . TGCAGCGTTGAATACTGGGGCGAGCCGAACACTGAAGCTTTCTTT CSVEYWGEPNTEAFF
TRBJ2-1 TRBV24-1 . TRBD2 TGTGCCACCAGGGATAGCGGGAGGATCTACAATGAGCAGTTCTTC CATRDSGRIYNEQFF
TRBJ1-2 TRBV19 . . TGTGCCAGTAGTATCTCAACCGGAGCTAACTATGGCTACACCTTC CASSISTGANYGYTF
TRBJ2-3 TRBV20-1 . TRBD2 TGCAAGGGAGGGGATCCAGATACGCAGTATTTT CKGGDPDTQYF
TRBJ1-1 TRBV5-8 once TRBD1 TGTGCCAGCAGCCCGGGACAGGGCGGCACTGAAGCTTTCTTT CASSPGQGGTEAFF
TRBJ1-1 TRBV3-1/TRBV3-2 . . TGTGCCAGCAGCCTCGGGACTTTCACTGAAGCTTTCTTT CASSLGTFTEAFF
TRBJ1-2 TRBV7-9 . . TGTGCCAGCAGCTTCGGGGAGCCCTATGGCTACACCTTC CASSFGEPYGYTF
TRBJ2-3 TRBV7-3 . . TGTGCCAGCAGCTCAGGTCCGAACACAGATACGCAGTATTTT CASSSGPNTDTQYF
TRBJ2-1 TRBV9 . TRBD2 TGTGCCAGCAGCGCTCGACTGGGACTAGGTGGTCCCTTCTCCTACAATGAGCAGTTCTTC CASSARLGLGGPFSYNEQFF
TRBJ1-5 TRBV15 . . TGTGCCACCAGCGATGACACCCGGTTCTTTTACCAGCATTTT CATSDDTRFFYQHF
TRBJ1-5 TRBV15 . . TGTGCCACCAGCAGAGATGGGGGGGTGTCCCAGCCCCAGCATTTT CATSRDGGVSQPQHF
TRBJ2-1 TRBV4-3 . . TGCGCCAGCAGCCAAACCAGACAGGATGAGCAGTTCTTC CASSQTRQDEQFF
TRBJ1-3 TRBV7-6 . . TGTGCCAGCAGCCTACTATCGGGGGAATATGGAAACACCATATATTTT CASSLLSGEYGNTIYF
TRBJ2-7 TRBV9 . TRBD1 TGTGCCAGCAGCCCAGGGGACAGCTACGAGCAGTACTTC CASSPGDSYEQYF
TRBJ2-1 TRBV7-3 . TRBD2 TGTGCCAGCAGCTTAAATAGCCTTCCTAGCGGGAATGAGCAGTTCTTC CASSLNSLPSGNEQFF